This TCR beta chain comes out of a study of blood T cell repertoires in COVID-19. The overall study: Some COVID-19 samples were acute and others convalescent; all came from the United States, Italy and Spain.

CDR3 length: 14 residues. The V gene's germline CDR1 is SGHTA and CDR2 FQGNSA. The germline V and J ends were trimmed by 8 bases and 6 bases, with 14 bases remaining between them. TCRdb's table, derived via immunoSEQ multiplex PCR, lists solely in-frame clones and lacks some. The data show around 470,000 clones, around 91% seen once. Clinical history reported by participants formed the basis on which cohorts were assigned. The recovered donors of Cohort 3 showed two negative PCRs, clearance, or symptom resolution. The chain carries TRBV7-2 and TRBJ1-6; D gene ambiguous. Specimen: PBMCs or T cells enriched from blood (not recorded which). This TCR was sampled from a man aged 18-30 years who had recovered from COVID-19. CDR3 DNA sequence: TGTGCCAGCTCTGGCGGTCAGATTAATTCACCCCTCCACTTT. Residues: CASSGGQINSPLHF.